The 7 T cell receptor beta chains listed next were all sequenced from one sample in a study of blood T cell repertoires in COVID-19. Measured with immunoSEQ multiplex PCR; TCRdb has only the in-frame clones, and not every one. The sample contains more than 95,000 clones, 69% of which appear only once. Sample: peripheral blood. The receptors here all came from a woman in her seventies with acute or convalescent COVID-19.

This clone was detected only a few times. The rearrangement joins TRBV3-1 (or the pseudogene TRBV3-2) to TRBJ1-1; the match to TRBD1 covers 7 bases. The length of the CDR3 is 14 residues. The germline gives CDR1 LGHDT, CDR2 YNNKEL (reference sequence). The V gene end was trimmed by 4 bases and the J gene end by 5 bases; junction bases not matched to a gene: 7. CDR3: CASSLLDRSTEAFF. DNA for the CDR3: TGTGCCAGCAGCCTCCTGGACAGGTCGACTGAAGCTTTCTTT.

The chain is built from TRBV5-4 and TRBJ2-3, with 8 nucleotides matching TRBD2. The V and J ends lost 4 bases and 7 bases, in that order; junction bases with no gene match: 11. Germline V gives CDR1 SGHNT, CDR2 YYREEE (reference sequence). The CDR3 sequence is 15 residues long. CDR3 sequence: CASSIFGLAENTQYF. Written as DNA, the CDR3 is TGTGCCAGCAGCATATTCGGACTAGCAGAAAATACGCAGTATTTT.

This chain connects TRBV6-6 to TRBJ1-2; D is unclear. From germline, CDR1 is MNHNY and CDR2 SVGAGI (reference sequence). There are 14 residues in the CDR3. With 6 bases removed from V and 2 bases from J, the gap between germline ends came to 13 bases. The CDR3 DNA follows: TGTGCCAGCAGCGATGGGTGGGCGAACTATGGCTACACCTTC. This encodes CASSDGWANYGYTF.

This clone was seen only a few times. The chain couples TRBV7-9 to TRBJ1-2, with 9 bases that match TRBD1. Germline assignment: CDR1 SEHNR and CDR2 FQNEAQ (reference sequence). This CDR3 contains 15 residues. V was clipped by 5 bases and J by 8 bases; unmatched bases: 12. CDR3 in amino acids: CASSTPGQGSGGYTF. Here the CDR3 DNA reads TGTGCCAGCAGCACCCCGGGACAGGGTTCCGGGGGCTACACCTTC. Using reference TRBV7-9 and TRBJ1-2 for the parts outside the CDR3, the full variable domain is DTGVSQNPRHKITKRGQNVTFRCDPISEHNRLYWYRQTLGQGPEFLTYFQNEAQLEKSRLLSDRFSAERPKGSFSTLEIQRTEQGDSAMYLCASSTPGQGSGGYTFGSGTRLTVV.

The chain combines TRBV19 with TRBJ1-1; no clear D gene. The germline gives CDR1 LNHDA, CDR2 SQIVND (reference sequence). This CDR3 spans 14 amino acids. Deletions cut 5 bases from V and 1 base from J, with 11 bases between. The CDR3 spells CASSAGPWNTEAFF. Written as DNA, the CDR3 is TGTGCCAGTAGTGCCGGTCCGTGGAACACTGAAGCTTTCTTT.

This clone was found once. The gene calls are TRBV27 and TRBJ2-7, with 9 positions matching TRBD1. V lost 6 bases and J lost 3; bases outside the gene matches: 6. This CDR3 has 14 amino acids. CDR1 and CDR2 (germline): MNHEY, SMNVEV (reference sequence). CDR3 DNA: TGTGCCAGCAGGGACCCGGGACAGGGCTACGAGCAGTACTTC. It translates to CASRDPGQGYEQYF.

The chain joins TRBV4-1 to TRBJ2-3; TRBD2 matches at 8 bases. This CDR3 is built from 18 residues. Germline values: CDR1 MGHRA, CDR2 YSYEKL. The junction had 9 bases not matched to a gene; V was cut back by 1 base and J by 0 bases. The DNA of the CDR3 is TGCGCCAGCAGCCAAGGTAATAGCGGGGCCTCTAGCACAGATACGCAGTATTTT. It encodes CASSQGNSGASSTDTQYF.